Below are 11 T cell receptor beta chains sequenced from a single sample in a study of cytomegalovirus exposure and HLA in healthy donors. 13 Jbeta primers and 60 Vbeta primers were used for the PCR. Here immunoSEQ multiplex PCR was the method, and the copy in TCRdb shows in-frame clones only, minus some. The sample holds 150,000 or so clones, around 79% seen once. The sequencing input was PBMCs. The receptors were sampled from a male donor in good health and CMV-seronegative.

CDR3 amino acids: CATSRPGGTEAFF. In DNA, the CDR3 is TGTGCCACCAGCAGGCCCGGGGGCACTGAAGCTTTCTTT. This chain links TRBV15 with TRBJ1-1; weak D call: TRBD1 (5 bases). This CDR3 has 13 residues. From germline, CDR1 is LNHNV and CDR2 YYDKDF (reference sequence). The V end was cut by 3 bases, the J end by 4 bases, with 9 bases between.

The chain combines TRBV11-3 with TRBJ2-5; 8 bases fit TRBD1. There are 15 residues in the CDR3. Looked up from germline, CDR1 is SGHNT and CDR2 is YENEEA. The junction had 11 bases not matched to a gene; V was cut back by 6 bases and J by 5 bases. CDR3 coding DNA: TGTGCCAGCAGTCGTCTTCAGGGGGCGGGGGAGACCCAGTACTTC. Its translation: CASSRLQGAGETQYF.

This chain links TRBV28 with TRBJ1-5, with TRBD1 matching over 8 bases. V lost 7 bases and J lost 6; bases outside the gene matches: 23. The germline V gene encodes CDR1 MDHEN and CDR2 SYDVKM. The CDR3 has 19 amino acids. DNA of the CDR3: TGTGCCAGCACGGGTCGGCTTGGCGGGTTCCAGGGGGCTGCTCAGCCCCAGCATTTT. It codes for CASTGRLGGFQGAAQPQHF.

This clone was seen a handful of times. The chain links TRBV7-6 to TRBJ2-1; 10 bases map to TRBD1. Germline trimming cut 5 bases from V and 5 bases from J; bases unmatched to any gene: 6. Germline-derived CDR1 and CDR2 are SGHVS and FNYEAQ. The CDR3 runs 15 residues. The CDR3 here is CASSLRQGANNEQFF. In nucleotides, the CDR3 is TGTGCCAGCAGCCTGCGACAGGGGGCTAACAATGAGCAGTTCTTC.

This rearrangement joins TRBV7-2 to TRBJ1-1, with 9 nucleotides matching TRBD1. This CDR3 has 16 amino acids. V was pared by 8 bases and J by 1 base, with 11 bases of the junction left unmatched. CDR1 and CDR2 (germline): SGHTA, FQGNSA. The CDR3 DNA is TGTGCCAGCGGGTATATCGGACAGGGGTGGAACACTGAAGCTTTCTTT. Translating it yields CASGYIGQGWNTEAFF.

The V gene is TRBV4-1, the J gene TRBJ2-7; TRBD1 might be the D (6 bases). The CDR3 loop spans 15 amino acids. The germline V gene encodes CDR1 MGHRA and CDR2 YSYEKL. Trimming cost V 3 bases and J 4 bases, with 16 bases left between them. The DNA for the CDR3 is TGCGCCAGCAGCCAGCTACAGGGTGGGAGTTACGAGCAGTACTTC. This codes for CASSQLQGGSYEQYF.

The sample holds a few counts of this clone. The chain has TRBV5-1 and TRBJ2-1; 8 nucleotides align to TRBD2. The germline gives CDR1 SGHRS, CDR2 YFSETQ. This CDR3 has 13 amino acids. The J segment lost 15 bases and the V segment lost 1 base, leaving 9 bases of the junction unmatched. This CDR3 reads CASSLLAGLGGFF. The CDR3 bases are TGCGCCAGCAGCTTGCTAGCGGGTTTAGGAGGGTTCTTC.

This clone was seen once. This chain links TRBV27 with TRBJ2-7; D not certain. Germline V gene data show CDR1 as MNHEY and CDR2 as SMNVEV (reference sequence). The CDR3 contains 12 residues. The ends were cut back, 8 bases at V and 3 bases at J, with 11 bases in the middle. The CDR3, as DNA: TGTGCCAGCTCCCTATTTGACTACGAGCAGTACTTC. This encodes CASSLFDYEQYF.

This rearrangement joins TRBV5-8 to TRBJ1-2; D might be TRBD1 (5 bases). Germline assignment: CDR1 SGHTS and CDR2 YDEGEE. This CDR3 has 14 residues. Trimming removed 2 bases at V and 4 bases at J, with 12 bases between. CDR3 residues: CASSFPGGSYGYTF. CDR3 nucleotide sequence: TGTGCCAGCAGCTTCCCGGGGGGTTCCTATGGCTACACCTTC.

This chain uses TRBV7-9 with TRBJ2-3, with 9 bases lining up with TRBD2. CDR3 length: 16 residues. V was pared by 7 bases and J by 3 bases, with 11 bases of the junction left unmatched. Germline CDR1 is SEHNR and CDR2 is FQNEAQ (reference sequence). The CDR3 protein is CASTRRGGGVTDTQYF. In DNA form, the CDR3 reads TGTGCCAGCACCAGGCGTGGCGGGGGGGTAACAGATACGCAGTATTTT. Together with reference TRBV7-9 and TRBJ2-3, the CDR3 gives the full variable domain: DTGVSQNPRHKITKRGQNVTFRCDPISEHNRLYWYRQTLGQGPEFLTYFQNEAQLEKSRLLSDRFSAERPKGSFSTLEIQRTEQGDSAMYLCASTRRGGGVTDTQYFGPGTRLTVL.

V usage is TRBV7-9 and J usage is TRBJ1-1; possibly TRBD1 for D (5 bases). The CDR3 loop spans 15 amino acids. Germline CDR1 reads SEHNR; CDR2 reads FQNEAQ (reference sequence). V lost 0 bases, J lost 4 bases, and 12 bases lay in between. The CDR3 region has the DNA TGTGCCAGCAGCTTAGCGTTGGGGCGAGGCACTGAAGCTTTCTTT. Residues: CASSLALGRGTEAFF.